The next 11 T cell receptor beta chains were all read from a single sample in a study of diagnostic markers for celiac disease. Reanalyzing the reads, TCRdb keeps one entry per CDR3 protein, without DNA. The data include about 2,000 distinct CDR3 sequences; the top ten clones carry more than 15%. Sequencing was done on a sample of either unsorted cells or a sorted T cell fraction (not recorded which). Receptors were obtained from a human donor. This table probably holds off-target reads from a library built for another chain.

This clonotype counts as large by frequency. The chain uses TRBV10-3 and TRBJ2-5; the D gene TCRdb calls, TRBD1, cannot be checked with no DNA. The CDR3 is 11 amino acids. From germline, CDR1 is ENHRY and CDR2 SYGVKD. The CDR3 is CAISAGETQYF.

CDR3 amino acids: CSSSFGGYGYTF. The chain couples TRBV29-1 to TRBJ1-2; the D call from TCRdb, TRBD1, cannot be confirmed without DNA. Germline V gives CDR1 SQVTM, CDR2 ANQGSEA. The CDR3 runs to 12 residues.

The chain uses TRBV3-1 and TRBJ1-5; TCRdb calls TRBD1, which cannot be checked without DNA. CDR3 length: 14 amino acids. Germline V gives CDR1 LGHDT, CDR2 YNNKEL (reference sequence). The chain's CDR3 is CASMMGTGGQPQHF.

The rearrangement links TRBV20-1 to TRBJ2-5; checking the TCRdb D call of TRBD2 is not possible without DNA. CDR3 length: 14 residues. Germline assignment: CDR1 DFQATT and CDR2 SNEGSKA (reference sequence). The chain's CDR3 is CSARPGLARETQYF.

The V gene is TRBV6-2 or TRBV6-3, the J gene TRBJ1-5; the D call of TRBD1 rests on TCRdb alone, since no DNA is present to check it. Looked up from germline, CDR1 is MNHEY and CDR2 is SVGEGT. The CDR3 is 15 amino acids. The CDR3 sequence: CASSTTIAQGMTQHF.

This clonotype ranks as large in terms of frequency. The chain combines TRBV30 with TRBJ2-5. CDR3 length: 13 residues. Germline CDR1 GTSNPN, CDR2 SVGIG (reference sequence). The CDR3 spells CAWSLNTQETQYF.

CDR3 sequence: CASSESLEGEETQYF. The J gene is TRBJ2-5, the V gene TRBV10-2; TCRdb names TRBD1, which stays unverified in the absence of DNA. CDR1 and CDR2 (germline): WSHSY, SAAADI. The CDR3 is 15 amino acids.

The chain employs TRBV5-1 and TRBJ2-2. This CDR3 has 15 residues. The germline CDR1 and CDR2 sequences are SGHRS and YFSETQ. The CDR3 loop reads CASSLSTSFTGELFF.

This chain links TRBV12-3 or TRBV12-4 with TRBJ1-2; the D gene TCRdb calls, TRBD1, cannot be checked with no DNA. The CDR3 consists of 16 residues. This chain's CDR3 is CASSFGSHRGRAGYTF.

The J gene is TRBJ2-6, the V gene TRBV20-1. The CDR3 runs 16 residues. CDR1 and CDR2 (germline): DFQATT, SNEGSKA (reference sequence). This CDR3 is CSARAGGNSGANVLTF.

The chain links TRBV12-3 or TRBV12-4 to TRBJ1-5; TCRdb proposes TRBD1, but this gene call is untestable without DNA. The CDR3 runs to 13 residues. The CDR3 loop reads CASSRDGFWPQHF.